Sequencing of this T cell receptor beta chain was carried out in a study of response to subunit inactivated influenza vaccine. This clonotype was counted a few times. TCRdb called the RT-PCR reads again in MiXCR, with one record for every CDR3 protein. The sample shows just under 550,000 distinct CDR3 sequences, approximately 22% of them seen only once. Germline V CDR1 and CDR2: SGHVS, FNYEAQ. The CDR3 covers 15 residues. The V segment lost 5 bases and the J segment 9 bases; nucleotides outside the gene matches: 6. These data were also reused for a study on T cells expressing NK-cell markers. Per that study: Libraries used 5'RACE template switching adding universal primer site and UMIs. HCMV seropositivity characterized seven of the eight sequenced donors, and seronegativity one. CD8+ T cells in roughly six donors included dominant NKG2C+ clonotypes at roughly 1.0-7.0%.

Sequenced here: CD4+ T cells sorted from PBMCs, sampled 11 to 12 days after vaccination. The TCR sequence derives from a man in his fifties who received an inactivated influenza vaccine. The chain has TRBV7-6 and TRBJ2-1, with 14 bases aligning to TRBD2. CDR3 amino acids: CASSQTSGRAAEQFF. The CDR3 nucleotides read TGTGCCAGCAGCCAGACTAGCGGGAGGGCCGCTGAGCAGTTCTTC.